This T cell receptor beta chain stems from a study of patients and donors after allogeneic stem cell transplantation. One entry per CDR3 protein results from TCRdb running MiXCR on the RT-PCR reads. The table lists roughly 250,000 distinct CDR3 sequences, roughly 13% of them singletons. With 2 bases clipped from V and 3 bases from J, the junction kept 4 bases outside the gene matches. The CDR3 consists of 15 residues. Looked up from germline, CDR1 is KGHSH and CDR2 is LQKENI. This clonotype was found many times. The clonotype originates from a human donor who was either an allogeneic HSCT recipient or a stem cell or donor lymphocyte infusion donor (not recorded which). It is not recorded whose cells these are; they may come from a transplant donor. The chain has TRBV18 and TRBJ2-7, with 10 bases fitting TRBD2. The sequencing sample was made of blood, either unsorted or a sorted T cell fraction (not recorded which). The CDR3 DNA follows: TGTGCCAGCTCACCAAGCGGGAGGGCCCACTACGAGCAGTACTTC. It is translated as CASSPSGRAHYEQYF.